Reported below is one T cell receptor (beta chain). Only one count was recorded for this clone. Its cognate antigen has yet to be identified. It has no much larger one-base neighbor in the sample; base qualities were not kept. Using the deep immunoSEQ assay, TCR CDR3 regions were amplified from genomic DNA by multiplex PCR. Genomic DNA extracted from each cell subset was distributed evenly over all wells of several immunoSEQ 96-well plates, and each plate served as one replicate. For sorted subsets, each replicate PCR was loaded with about 0.2 ug genomic DNA, equivalent to roughly 30,000 T cell genomes. Purified libraries were quantified with a Qubit 3.0 fluorometer, sized on a Bioanalyzer 2100, and re-quantified with the KAPA Library Quantification kit. Each immunoSEQ 96-well plate was sequenced on its own single-read 150-cycle Illumina NextSeq 550 flow cell. The source study handled its data this way. Because the immunoSEQ output held only junctional sequences and lacked quality scores, the filtering could not match the filtering applied to full-length reads. To assign V/J genes and CDR3, sequences were annotated using PyIR, a Python wrapper for IgBLAST v1.9, with IMGT germline references. Reads with weak V/J assignments (E-value above 1e-6), missing CDR3, stop codons, out-of-frame junctions, or ambiguous translated residues were removed. V3J clonotypes were defined as sequences sharing the same inferred V gene, J gene, and CDR3 amino acid sequence. The percentage overlap between two repertoires was calculated by dividing the number of shared unique clonotypes by the size of the smaller repertoire. Repertoire richness was assessed with RTK rarefaction, the Chao1 estimator, and Recon v2.1 estimates of unobserved clonotypes. OLGA was used to compute generation probabilities for all TCRbeta clonotypes that the gDNA method yielded from a few donors. TCRdb provides this immuneACCESS table in a form limited to in-frame rearrangements. Some clones are lacking; in checked studies, under half of them reflect an unresolved V gene, and why the rest are absent is not known. The DNA was the basis for D and trimming; V, J and clone size are from that table. The table for this sample lists more than 2 million clones; around 93% of them were counted only once. Together, the top ten hold approximately 1.7% of the sample.

The source of the sample is a study of shared clonotypes between healthy human individuals (TCRdb year 2020). Study-level background: A few men and a couple of women, aged 18 to 49 years, made up the cohort. For each donor, three plates each were used for CD4 naive and CD4 memory, two plates were used for CD8 naive, and one plate was used for CD8 memory. To estimate repertoire size and how much clonotypes are shared between individuals, the study performed deep sequencing of blood TCR repertoires from roughly five healthy adults. Different laboratories and diverse techniques were used to prepare libraries and sequence TCR repertoires, to increase sequencing depth and limit assay-specific biases. Each donor's leukapheresis produced roughly between about 0.85 and 10 billion PBMCs. Summary of the overall study and its limitations: Pairwise subsampling led to the expectation that sequencing depth would affect the degree of clonotype sharing among donors. Naive subsets generally had larger estimated clonotype richness than memory subsets. Incomplete sequencing was indicated by rarefaction of sorted-subset datasets, despite the large sequencing depth. Clonotypes shared by all four sorted-subset donors showed higher generation probabilities than non-shared clonotypes. Sampling was restricted to blood, and TCR repertoires in tissues likely differ from the TCR repertoires found in blood. When a handful of donors were compared, the shared fraction of clonotypes was around 5% for naive CD4, over 3% for naive CD8, roughly 2.3% for memory CD4, and less than 0.5% for memory CD8. Because the study included a small number of donors, the genetic and exposure-history diversity represented was limited.

V sheds 3 bases and J sheds 3 bases, leaving 9 bases between their ends. Measured from the cysteine to the phenylalanine, the CDR3 is 13 residues long. Only the CDR3 DNA stays, 39 bases, in frame from base 1. The germline V gene (reference sequence) provides CDR1 LNHDA and CDR2 SQIVND. CD8 naive samples were obtained by positive selection for CCR7 among CD45RO-negative cells, yielding a CD45RA+CCR7+ population from which TemRA cells were excluded. Healthy HIV-negative adults with no recently reported acute infections or vaccinations were included as donors. Every donor was a Caucasian adult living in Nashville, Tennessee, USA. Blood was collected by leukapheresis, and PBMCs were isolated by Ficoll-Histopaque density gradient centrifugation and then cryopreserved in liquid nitrogen vapor phase. Purity and quantity of every magnetically sorted T cell population were checked by analytical flow cytometry. Each sorted fraction had its genomic DNA isolated and then quantified by UV absorbance on a Nanodrop 2000c.

The chain is made from TRBV19 and TRBJ2-7, with no reliable assignment of the D segment. The origin of this receptor is a man between 18 and 35 years old in good health. Some clones in this sample may be carry-over from other donors' samples. Sequencing used naive CD8+ T cells from PBMCs. The sample's cell subset or site label, in plain terms: CD45RA+CCR7+. CDR3 region: CASSMRNLYEQYF. In nucleotide form, the sequence is TGTGCCAGTAGTATGAGGAACCTCTACGAGCAGTACTTC.